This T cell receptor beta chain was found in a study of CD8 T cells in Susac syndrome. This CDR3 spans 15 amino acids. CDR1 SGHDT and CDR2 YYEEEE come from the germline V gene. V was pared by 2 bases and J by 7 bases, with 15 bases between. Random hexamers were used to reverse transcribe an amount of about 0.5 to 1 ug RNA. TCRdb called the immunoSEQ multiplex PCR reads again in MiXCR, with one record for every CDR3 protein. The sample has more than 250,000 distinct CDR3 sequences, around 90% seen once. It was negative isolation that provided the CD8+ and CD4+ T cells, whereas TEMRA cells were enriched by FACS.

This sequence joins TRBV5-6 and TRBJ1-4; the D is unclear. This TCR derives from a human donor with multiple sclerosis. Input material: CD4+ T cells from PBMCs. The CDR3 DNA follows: TGTGCCAGCAGCTTAGAGATAAGTCAAGGTGAAAAACTGTTTTTT. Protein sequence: CASSLEISQGEKLFF.